This TCR beta chain emerged from a study of T cell responses to AZD1222 COVID-19 vaccine. Study-wide background: Investigators merged groups given second doses at roughly 4 or roughly 12 weeks.

Findings and limits, study-wide: Among those given AZD1222, only six were seropositive at baseline. Donors were largely white British and mainly female; clonal diversity was possibly underestimated. Reports indicate that nearly half of spike-specific TCRs are directed at unmutated variant regions.

As concerns this clone: Its antigen remains unknown.

The protocol was immunoSEQ multiplex PCR, while the TCRdb copy is restricted to in-frame clones and leaves out a portion. The table includes approximately 130,000 clones, 90% detected once. CDR1 and CDR2 (germline): SEHNR, FQNEAQ (reference sequence). V was pared by 5 bases and J by 2 bases, with 11 bases between. The CDR3 is 14 amino acids. This chain links TRBV7-9 with TRBJ2-3; D is perhaps TRBD2 (6 bases). The clonotype comes from an adult in good health. Sequenced here: peripheral blood, sampled on day 0 of AZD1222 vaccination. CDR3 in amino acids: CASSPGLLTDTQYF. For the CDR3, the DNA is TGTGCCAGCAGCCCGGGACTTCTCACAGATACGCAGTATTTT.